Each of the 29 T cell receptor beta chains below was sequenced from the same sample in a study of T cells after yellow fever vaccination. TCRdb reanalysed the 5' RACE reads using MiXCR and keeps one entry per CDR3 protein. The table shows under 600,000 distinct CDR3 sequences, with approximately 12% occurring only once. Sample: PBMCs, taken on the day of the yellow fever booster vaccination. These receptor sequences come from a man in his thirties or forties who received the YFV17D yellow fever vaccine.

V and J are TRBV30 and TRBJ1-1; TRBD1 aligns across 7 bases. CDR1 is GTSNPN, CDR2 SVGIG, per germline (reference sequence). The CDR3 spans 13 residues. Unmatched junction bases numbered 2, after V lost 3 bases and J lost 1 base. The CDR3: CAWRSGGNTEAFF. For the CDR3, the DNA is TGTGCCTGGAGGTCAGGGGGGAACACTGAAGCTTTCTTT.

This clonotype was seen a few times. The rearrangement uses TRBV5-1 and TRBJ1-5; TRBD1 matches at 7 bases. This CDR3 spans 14 amino acids. Looked up from germline, CDR1 is SGHRS and CDR2 is YFSETQ. V dropped 4 bases and J dropped 8; count of bases not matched to a gene: 9. Here the CDR3 DNA reads TGCGCCAGCAGCATGGGGGACAGCGTAAAGCCCCAGCATTTT. As protein: CASSMGDSVKPQHF.

This clonotype was detected only a few times. CDR3 residues: CASTNQGVLTDTQYF. CDR3 DNA: TGCGCCAGCACCAATCAGGGAGTTCTTACAGATACGCAGTATTTT. The rearrangement joins TRBV5-1 to TRBJ2-3; D may be TRBD1 or TRBD2 (5 bases each). The CDR3 is 15 amino acids. Germline V gene lookup returns CDR1 SGHRS and CDR2 YFSETQ. V shed 6 bases and J shed 3 bases, with 17 bases lying between them.

In this sample, this clonotype turned up many times. The V call is TRBV4-1, the J call TRBJ2-3; no reliable D call. The CDR3 spans 14 residues. V was clipped by 1 base and J by 2 bases, with 7 bases between them. From germline, CDR1 is MGHRA and CDR2 YSYEKL. The CDR3 DNA sequence: TGCGCCAGCAGCCAAGGGACGGACACAGATACGCAGTATTTT. It codes for CASSQGTDTDTQYF.

A few counts support this clonotype. The chain combines TRBV3-1 with TRBJ2-2; no definite D call. Per germline, CDR1 LGHDT and CDR2 YNNKEL (reference sequence). The V end was cut by 1 base, the J end by 3 bases, with 9 bases between. The CDR3 length is 15 residues. The CDR3 loop reads CASSQAGTHTGELFF. CDR3 DNA sequence: TGTGCCAGCAGCCAAGCGGGTACACACACCGGGGAGCTGTTTTTT. Complete variable domain (other parts from reference TRBV3-1 and TRBJ2-2): DTAVSQTPKYLVTQMGNDKSIKCEQNLGHDTMYWYKQDSKKFLKIMFSYNNKELIINETVPNRFSPKSPDKAHLNLHINSLELGDSAVYFCASSQAGTHTGELFFGEGSRLTVL.

The chain links TRBV7-9 to TRBJ2-5; D is unresolved. Looked up from germline, CDR1 is SEHNR and CDR2 is FQNEAQ (reference sequence). The CDR3 is made up of 15 amino acids. Trimming cost V 1 base and J 5 bases, with 14 bases left between them. CDR3 sequence (DNA): TGTGCCAGCAGCTTAGATGAGCTTGTCGGGGAGACCCAGTACTTC. It specifies CASSLDELVGETQYF.

The sample holds a few counts of this clonotype. The rearrangement uses TRBV10-2 and TRBJ2-2; 10 bases match TRBD2. The V and J ends lost 6 bases and 4 bases, in that order; junction bases with no gene match: 14. CDR3 size: 18 residues. CDR1 WSHSY and CDR2 SAAADI come from the germline V gene. As DNA, the CDR3 is TGCGCCAGCAGCCACCTAGCTAGCGGGAGAATAGGCACCGGGGAGCTGTTTTTT. As protein: CASSHLASGRIGTGELFF.

In DNA, the CDR3 is TGCAGTGCTAGAGGGGAACTAGCGGGAGTAGGCTACGAGCAGTACTTC. Translated: CSARGELAGVGYEQYF. The chain joins TRBV20-1 to TRBJ2-7; 11 bases line up with TRBD2. This CDR3 has 16 amino acids. The V gene end was trimmed by 1 base and the J gene end by 3 bases; junction bases not matched to a gene: 8. CDR1 and CDR2 from the germline V gene are DFQATT and SNEGSKA (reference sequence).

This clonotype was seen more than once but under ten times. The genes are TRBV20-1 and TRBJ2-3; D is undetermined. With 3 bases removed from V and 2 bases from J, the gap between germline ends came to 15 bases. The CDR3 length is 15 residues. Germline CDR1 is DFQATT and CDR2 is SNEGSKA (reference sequence). The CDR3 coding sequence is TGCAGTGCTAGGCTTGATTGGGATACCACAGATACGCAGTATTTT. Its protein is CSARLDWDTTDTQYF.

There are a few counts of this clonotype. This chain links TRBV5-1 with TRBJ2-2; 8 bases are a match to TRBD1. V gave up 3 bases and J gave up 5 bases; unmatched junction bases: 9. Germline V gene data show CDR1 as SGHRS and CDR2 as YFSETQ. There are 16 residues in the CDR3. This CDR3 is CASSWTGTPGTGELFF. In nucleotides, the CDR3 is TGCGCCAGCAGCTGGACAGGGACCCCGGGAACCGGGGAGCTGTTTTTT.

This clonotype turned up a few times. This chain connects TRBV7-6 to TRBJ2-2; the match to TRBD2 covers 10 bases. The CDR3 consists of 14 residues. V gave up 4 bases and J gave up 5 bases; unmatched junction bases: 1. Germline V gene sequence: CDR1 SGHVS, CDR2 FNYEAQ. CDR3 DNA: TGTGCCAGCAGCTCAGCGGGAGGGACCGGGGAGCTGTTTTTT. Its translation: CASSSAGGTGELFF.

This clonotype was found a few times. The V and J genes are TRBV7-2 and TRBJ1-2; TRBD1 matches at 9 bases. V shed 3 bases, J shed 4 bases, and the junction held 6 bases outside the gene matches. There are 15 residues in the CDR3. CDR1 SGHTA and CDR2 FQGNSA come from the germline V gene. CDR3 in amino acids: CASSFGQGHPYGYTF. The CDR3 nucleotides read TGTGCCAGCAGCTTCGGACAGGGGCACCCCTATGGCTACACCTTC.

This clonotype was seen more than once but under ten times. The genes are TRBV27 and TRBJ2-1; perhaps TRBD1 as D (5 bases). Trimming shortened V by 3 bases and J by 7 bases, and 10 bases separated the two germline ends. The germline CDR1 and CDR2 sequences are MNHEY and SMNVEV (reference sequence). The CDR3 has 13 amino acids. The CDR3 region is CASSFDSRNEQFF. The DNA of the CDR3 is TGTGCCAGCAGTTTCGACAGCAGAAATGAGCAGTTCTTC.

The V and J genes are TRBV11-1 and TRBJ2-1, with TRBD2 identical over 8 bases. Germline CDR1 and CDR2: SGHAT and FQDESV (reference sequence). The CDR3 has 19 residues. V was pared by 3 bases and J by 9 bases, with 22 bases of the junction left unmatched. The CDR3 bases are TGTGCCAGCAGCTTGGGTCGGGAGGGCCACCCCTCGAAATACCCTGAGCAGTTCTTC. The encoded protein is CASSLGREGHPSKYPEQFF.

The DNA for the CDR3 is TGCGCCAGCAGTGAAGTCGAGAATGAGCAGTTCTTC. Its translation is CASSEVENEQFF. This chain joins TRBV5-1 and TRBJ2-1; unclear D gene. V shed 5 bases and J shed 7 bases, with 10 bases lying between them. This CDR3 region has 12 residues. Germline CDR1 SGHRS, CDR2 YFSETQ.

The chain couples TRBV6-2 or TRBV6-3 to TRBJ2-1, with D possibly being TRBD1 or TRBD2 (5 bases each). The CDR3 spans 15 residues. Trimming stripped 1 base from V and 0 bases from J, with 7 bases between. In germline, CDR1 is MNHEY, CDR2 SVGEGT. The chain's CDR3 is CASSYWGSSYNEQFF. In DNA form, the CDR3 reads TGTGCCAGCAGTTACTGGGGGAGCTCCTACAATGAGCAGTTCTTC.

The chain recombines TRBV7-2 with TRBJ1-5, with D tentatively TRBD1 (5 bases). There are 15 residues in the CDR3. Germline-derived CDR1 and CDR2 are SGHTA and FQGNSA. Between the trimmed V and J ends, which lost 3 bases and 4 bases, there was a span of 13 bases. As DNA, the CDR3 is TGTGCCAGCAGCTTTAAGGTTGGGGGGAATCAGCCCCAGCATTTT. It yields the protein CASSFKVGGNQPQHF.

This clonotype was picked up a small number of times. This rearrangement joins TRBV10-3 to TRBJ1-1; D remains ambiguous. The CDR3 contains 14 residues. Germline CDR1 reads ENHRY; CDR2 reads SYGVKD. Trimming removed 6 bases at V and 1 base at J, with 12 bases between. The CDR3 region is CAISQQGRNTEAFF. CDR3 nucleotide sequence: TGTGCCATCAGCCAACAAGGACGGAACACTGAAGCTTTCTTT.

There are many counts of this clonotype. This chain links TRBV28 with TRBJ2-7; D gene uncertain. CDR1 is MDHEN, CDR2 SYDVKM, per germline. The CDR3 length is 10 residues. V was clipped by 6 bases and J by 5 bases, with 5 bases between them. The CDR3 here is CASSLNEQYF. CDR3 sequence (DNA): TGTGCCAGCAGCCTTAACGAGCAGTACTTC.

The V and J genes are TRBV6-2 or TRBV6-3 and TRBJ2-7; 11 nucleotides line up with TRBD2. Trimming at V came to 4 bases and at J to 3 bases, leaving 5 bases not matched to a gene. Germline CDR1 reads MNHEY; CDR2 reads SVGEGT. This CDR3 comprises 15 residues. CDR3 amino acids: CASSWRTSGHYEQYF. Written as DNA, the CDR3 is TGTGCCAGCAGTTGGCGGACTAGCGGGCACTACGAGCAGTACTTC.

This chain joins TRBV5-1 and TRBJ2-7, with TRBD2 matching 8 bases. In germline, CDR1 is SGHRS, CDR2 YFSETQ. V was clipped by 3 bases and J by 6 bases; unmatched bases: 11. This CDR3 region has 15 residues. The CDR3 nucleotides read TGCGCCAGCAGCTCCACTAGCGGACAGACCTCCGAGCAGTACTTC. Translated: CASSSTSGQTSEQYF. Looking up the rest from reference TRBV5-1 and TRBJ2-7 gives the full variable domain: KAGVTQTPRYLIKTRGQQVTLSCSPISGHRSVSWYQQTPGQGLQFLFEYFSETQRNKGNFPGRFSGRQFSNSRSEMNVSTLELGDSALYLCASSSTSGQTSEQYFGPGTRLTVT.

This clonotype was counted at least ten times. The chain couples TRBV29-1 to TRBJ2-3, with 9 bases aligning to TRBD1. With 5 bases clipped from V and 2 bases from J, the junction kept 5 bases outside the gene matches. Germline values: CDR1 SQVTM, CDR2 ANQGSEA. The CDR3 is made up of 14 amino acids. CDR3 loop: CSVSGTGITDTQYF. Here the CDR3 DNA reads TGCAGCGTTTCCGGGACAGGGATCACAGATACGCAGTATTTT.

The chain is built from TRBV20-1 and TRBJ1-6; the match to TRBD1 covers 8 bases. CDR1 is DFQATT and CDR2 is SNEGSKA in the germline V gene (reference sequence). The CDR3 spans 16 residues. The junction had 9 bases not matched to a gene; V was cut back by 1 base and J by 7 bases. CDR3 bases: TGCAGTGCTAGAGTCGCGGGACAGGCCACGAATTCACCCCTCCACTTT. Amino acid sequence: CSARVAGQATNSPLHF.

A few counts support this clonotype. The chain recombines TRBV19 with TRBJ2-7, with 8 nucleotides matching TRBD2. This CDR3 contains 14 residues. The germline gives CDR1 LNHDA, CDR2 SQIVND (reference sequence). Trimming removed 8 bases from V and 7 bases from J; junction bases left unmatched: 13. The chain's CDR3 is CASSLADPLGEQYF. The CDR3 DNA is TGTGCCAGTTCACTAGCGGACCCTTTGGGAGAGCAGTACTTC.

The chain has TRBV6-1 and TRBJ1-3, with TRBD1 matching over 8 bases. The CDR3 covers 17 residues. J gave up 4 bases and V 6 bases, and 14 bases lay outside the gene matches. Germline lookup yields CDR1 MNHNS and CDR2 SASEGT. As DNA, the CDR3 is TGTGCCAGCAGCCGGACTGACACAGGGGGTGTCGGAAACACCATATATTTT. It yields the protein CASSRTDTGGVGNTIYF.

The rearrangement joins TRBV29-1 to TRBJ2-3; D not certain. V lost 8 bases and J lost 4, with 13 bases in between. The germline V gene encodes CDR1 SQVTM and CDR2 ANQGSEA. The CDR3 runs 12 residues. CDR3 DNA: TGCAGCCAAACCCGTGCGGCAGATACGCAGTATTTT. Its translation: CSQTRAADTQYF.

The chain combines TRBV5-1 with TRBJ2-2, with TRBD2 as a possible D gene (6 bases). The germline V gene has CDR1 SGHRS and CDR2 YFSETQ. CDR3 length: 17 amino acids. Trimming took off 3 bases at V and 8 bases at J, with 23 bases between the two ends. The DNA of the CDR3 is TGCGCCAGCAGCTCGTCAACCGGGACTCCCAATCTGGGGGAGCTGTTTTTT. Protein sequence: CASSSSTGTPNLGELFF.

CDR3 nucleotides: TGTGCCAGCAGTTACCTAGCGGGAGAAGTTGACGGGGAGCTGTTTTTT. The encoded protein is CASSYLAGEVDGELFF. This rearrangement joins TRBV6-2 or TRBV6-3 to TRBJ2-2; 10 bases map to TRBD2. With 2 bases clipped from V and 7 bases from J, the junction kept 7 bases outside the gene matches. This CDR3 comprises 16 residues. Germline V gene data show CDR1 as MNHEY and CDR2 as SVGEGT.

V and J are TRBV6-1 and TRBJ2-2, with D maybe TRBD2 (6 bases). With 6 bases removed from V and 6 bases from J, the gap between germline ends came to 14 bases. This CDR3 is built from 14 residues. Germline CDR1 and CDR2: MNHNS and SASEGT. CDR3 sequence (DNA): TGTGCCAGCAGGGTCCTCTCTAGCGCCGGGGAGCTGTTTTTT. Protein product: CASRVLSSAGELFF.